The rows below give T cell receptor beta chains drawn from one sample of a study of CD8+CD57+ T cells in acquired aplastic anemia. In TCRdb, the reads were re-called with MiXCR into one record per CDR3 protein. The table lists about 160,000 distinct CDR3 sequences, 60% to 80% of them singletons. The source material was sorted CD4+, CD8+, or CD8+CD57+ T cells (not recorded which) from PBMCs. The receptor set was obtained from a human donor with aplastic anemia. CDR3s include the opening cysteine and the closing phenylalanine or tryptophan. D genes are given only for firm matches. Size is omitted from some rows. Given values are once, few, many or a class for expanded clones.

TRBV25-1	NA	NA	TRBJ1-2	TGTGCCAGCAGCACTGGACAGTCAAACTATGGCTACACCTTC	CASSTGQSNYGYTF
TRBV20-1	NA	TRBD2	TRBJ2-1	TGCAGTGCCCCGGGGGGATTGAGGCTTAAGAATGAGCAGTTCTTC	CSAPGGLRLKNEQFF
TRBV5-4	NA	NA	TRBJ2-7	TGTGCCAGCAGCTTCGGGGTTGGGACGGAATACGAGCAGTACTTC	CASSFGVGTEYEQYF
TRBV24-1	NA	TRBD1	TRBJ1-5	TGTGCCACCATGAGGGGGGGACAGGGCTGCAATCAGCCCCAGCATTTT	CATMRGGQGCNQPQHF
TRBV10-3	once	NA	TRBJ2-2	TGTGCCATCACGGGGACAGGGGAGCTGTTTTTT	CAITGTGELFF
TRBV7-9	NA	NA	TRBJ1-4	TGCAGTTCAACTAATGAAAAACTGTTTTTT	CSSTNEKLFF
TRBV7-2	NA	TRBD2	TRBJ2-7	TGTGCCAGCAGCACCTCCGGGACTACCTACGAGCAGTACTTC	CASSTSGTTYEQYF
TRBV20-1	NA	TRBD2	TRBJ2-1	TGCAGTGCCATACTAGCGGGGGGGCCGACGGATGAGCAGTTCTTC	CSAILAGGPTDEQFF
TRBV9	NA	NA	TRBJ2-5	TGTGCCAGCAGTTACAACCCCAGGAGAGAGACCCAGTACTTC	CASSYNPRRETQYF
TRBV7-6	once	NA	TRBJ2-5	TGTGCCAGCAGCAGGATCCTGGAGGAAGAGACCCAGTACTTC	CASSRILEEETQYF
TRBV2	many	NA	TRBJ2-7	TGTGCCAGCAGTAAGGAGGACACGTTCTACGAGCAGTACTTC	CASSKEDTFYEQYF
TRBV20-1	NA	NA	TRBJ1-5	TGCAGTGCGGGCCTAGGGGGAATAGAAGGCAATCAGCCCCAGCATTTT	CSAGLGGIEGNQPQHF
TRBV29-1	NA	NA	TRBJ2-7	TGCAGCGTTGAGATGGGAGGCTCCCACGAGCAGTACTTC	CSVEMGGSHEQYF
TRBV10-3	NA	NA	TRBJ1-5	TGTGCCATCAGTGATGGCAGGTCTGACAATCAGCCCCAGCATTTT	CAISDGRSDNQPQHF
TRBV6-4	few	TRBD2	TRBJ2-5	TGTGCCAGCAGTTCTCCACTAGCGGCCCAAGAGACCCAGTACTTC	CASSSPLAAQETQYF
TRBV7-9	few	NA	TRBJ2-3	TGTGCCAGCGTCCTCGGCGGGGACACAGATACGCAGTATTTT	CASVLGGDTDTQYF
TRBV15	few	TRBD1	TRBJ2-7	TGTGCCACCAGCAGGGTGACAGGGGATAGATCCTACGAGCAGTACTTC	CATSRVTGDRSYEQYF
TRBV12-5	NA	NA	TRBJ1-2	TGTGCTAGTGGTTTGGCAGATACGTATGGCTACACCTTC	CASGLADTYGYTF
TRBV25-1	NA	NA	TRBJ1-6	TGTGCCAGCAGTGAGTCAACGTCTCTCCACTTT	CASSESTSLHF
TRBV20-1	many	TRBD1	TRBJ2-5	TGCAGTGCAGAAGACAGGGGGCGGGAGACCCAGTACTTC	CSAEDRGRETQYF
TRBV7-6	NA	TRBD1	TRBJ2-7	TGTGCCAGCAGCTTATACGGGACAGTAAACTCCTACGAGCAGTACTTC	CASSLYGTVNSYEQYF
TRBV5-1	NA	NA	TRBJ2-7	TGCGCCAGCAGCTTTCGGGAAGAGCAGTACTTC	CASSFREEQYF
TRBV6-1	few	NA	TRBJ2-1	TGTGCCAGCAGTGAAGACAGGGCCTACAATGAGCAGTTCTTC	CASSEDRAYNEQFF
TRBV25-1	NA	NA	TRBJ2-1	TGTGCCAGCAGTGATTACTCCCTGGGTAAGCAGTTCTTC	CASSDYSLGKQFF
TRBV19	NA	NA	TRBJ1-2	TGTGCCAGTAGTATCTCTGCCAGCAACTATGGCTACACCTTC	CASSISASNYGYTF
TRBV10-3	NA	NA	TRBJ1-1	TGTGCCATCAGTCCTTCGGACAGCCTGAACACTGAAGCTTTCTTT	CAISPSDSLNTEAFF
TRBV6-5	NA	NA	TRBJ2-7	TGTGCCAGCAGTTACTCGACGGGGGGCGGTGAGCAGTACTTC	CASSYSTGGGEQYF
TRBV30	once	TRBD1	TRBJ2-1	TGTGCCGGAACAGGGGGCGCAGGCAATGAGCAGTTCTTC	CAGTGGAGNEQFF
TRBV10-3	NA	NA	TRBJ2-7	TGTGCCATTTCCTACGAGCAGTACTTC	CAISYEQYF
TRBV24-1	NA	TRBD2	TRBJ2-7	TGTGCCACCGGTGATATTGGGCGGGAGGGTGCCTACGAGCAGTACTTC	CATGDIGREGAYEQYF